This T cell receptor beta chain was sequenced for a study of naive and memory T cell subsets. Study-wide results and limits: A few larger clonotypes appeared in naive repertoires, especially CD8, possibly memory cells re-expressing CD45RA.

The CDR3 loop spans 17 amino acids. Losses at the gene ends were 3 bases for V and 0 bases for J; bases not matched to a gene: 9. Per the germline V gene, CDR1 is SGHTA and CDR2 is FQGNSA. An equimolar mix of two oligonucleotides served as the beta constant-region primer for TRBC1 and TRBC2. Four rounds of PCR amplified the ligated cDNA using nested alpha and beta constant-region primers plus SP2. One entry per CDR3 protein results from TCRdb running MiXCR on the UMI-ligation and nested PCR reads. The table has roughly 99,000 distinct CDR3 sequences, about 10% seen once. Points on this clonotype: Its cognate antigen is unknown.

The chain is built from TRBV7-2 and TRBJ2-7, with 9 positions matching TRBD1. Sequencing was carried out using naive CD4+ T cells from blood. This receptor was identified in a human donor in good health. The CDR3 coding sequence is TGTGCCAGCAGCTTCACCGGGACAGGGACCTTCTCCTACGAGCAGTACTTC. It specifies CASSFTGTGTFSYEQYF.